The clone carrying this TCR beta chain appeared many times. Its antigen is undetermined. Each TCR cDNA molecule bore a unique molecular identifier. A single record per CDR3 protein comes from TCRdb applying MiXCR to the 5' RACE reads. The table has 15,000 or so distinct CDR3 sequences, less than 14% seen once. This sample is part of a study of spatial heterogeneity in lung cancer. As for the study in general: Detected beta-chain sequences consistently exceeded alpha-chain sequences.

V was pared by 3 bases and J by 3 bases, with 5 bases between. The CDR3 runs 13 residues. Germline loops: CDR1 MDHEN, CDR2 SYDVKM. General study points: Detection of ubiquitous tumor TCRs in blood was higher at resection than follow-up.

Time point reported: sample taken at primary tumor resection. From tumor, nontumor lung or frozen PBMC, whole RNA was taken unsorted for sequencing. The donor group consisted of under 95 patients who had untreated, early-stage non-small cell lung cancer. The chain couples TRBV28 to TRBJ2-2; D ambiguous. The sequence was collected from a female donor with early-stage non-small cell lung cancer. The starting material was PBMCs, obtained at surgery. The CDR3 DNA sequence: TGTGCCAGCAGTTTTCGATACACCGGGGAGCTGTTTTTT. It is translated as CASSFRYTGELFF. The variable domain in full, completed from reference TRBV28 and TRBJ2-2, reads DVKVTQSSRYLVKRTGEKVFLECVQDMDHENMFWYRQDPGLGLRLIYFSYDVKMKEKGDIPEGYSVSREKKERFSLILESASTNQTSMYLCASSFRYTGELFFGEGSRLTVL.